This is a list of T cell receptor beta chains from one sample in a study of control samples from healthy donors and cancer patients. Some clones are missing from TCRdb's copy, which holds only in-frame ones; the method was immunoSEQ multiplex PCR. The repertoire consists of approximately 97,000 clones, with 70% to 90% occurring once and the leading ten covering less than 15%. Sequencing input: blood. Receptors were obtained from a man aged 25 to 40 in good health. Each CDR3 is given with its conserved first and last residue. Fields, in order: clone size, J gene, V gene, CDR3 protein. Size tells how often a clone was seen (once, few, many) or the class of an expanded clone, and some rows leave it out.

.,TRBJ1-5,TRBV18,CASSPATTGNQPQHF
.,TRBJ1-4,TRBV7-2,CASSLRQSEKLFF
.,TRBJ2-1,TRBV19,CASSTGTGVPEQFF
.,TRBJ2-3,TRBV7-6,CASSLGLAGGDTQYF
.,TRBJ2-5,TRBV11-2,CASSRGTIQETQYF
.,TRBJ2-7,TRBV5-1,CASSLDGSEQYF
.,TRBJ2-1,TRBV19,CASSIGNRDTQFF
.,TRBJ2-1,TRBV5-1,CASSLVTDGPYNEQFF
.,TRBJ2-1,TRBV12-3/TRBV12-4,CASREYNEQFF
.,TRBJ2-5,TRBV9,CASSPQSSQETQYF
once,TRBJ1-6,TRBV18,CASSPQGVKPLHF
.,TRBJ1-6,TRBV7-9,CASSHLGLPVDSPLHF
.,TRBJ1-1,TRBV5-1,CASSSVLGASEAFF
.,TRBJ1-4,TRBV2,CASSDSLRGEKLFF
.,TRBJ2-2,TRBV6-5,CASRGGNTGELFF
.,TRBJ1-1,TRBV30,CAWDSMNTEAFF
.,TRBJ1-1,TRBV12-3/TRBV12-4,CASSLGTGTEAFF
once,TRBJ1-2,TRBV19,CASSMRQGLNYGYTF
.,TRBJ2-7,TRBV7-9,CASSLASGSRREQYF
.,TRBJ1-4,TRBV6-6,CASSPGATNEKLFF
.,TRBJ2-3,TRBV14,CASSQEERHTDTQYF
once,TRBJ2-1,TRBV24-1,CATSDAGTGDNEQFF
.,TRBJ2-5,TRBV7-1,CASSSVLGRNSGASGRAPQETQYF
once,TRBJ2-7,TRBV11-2,CASSVGGQTLGEQYF
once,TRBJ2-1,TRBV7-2,CASSPHPGWRNEQFF
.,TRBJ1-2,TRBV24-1,CATSDPTLTGNYGYTF
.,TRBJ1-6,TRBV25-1,CASSNAGQGDSPLHF